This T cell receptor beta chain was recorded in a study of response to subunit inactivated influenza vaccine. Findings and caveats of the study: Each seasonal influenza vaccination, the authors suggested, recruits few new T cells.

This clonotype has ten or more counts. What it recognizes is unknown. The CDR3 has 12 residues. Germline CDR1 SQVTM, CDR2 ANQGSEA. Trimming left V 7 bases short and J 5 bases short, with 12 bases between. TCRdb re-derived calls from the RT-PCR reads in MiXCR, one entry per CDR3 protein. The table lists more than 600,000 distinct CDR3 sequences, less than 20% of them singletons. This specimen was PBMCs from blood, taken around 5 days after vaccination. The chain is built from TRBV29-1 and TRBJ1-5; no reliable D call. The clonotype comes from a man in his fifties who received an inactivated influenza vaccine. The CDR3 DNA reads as TGCAGCGGTGGGGATTACGATCAGCCCCAGCATTTT. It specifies CSGGDYDQPQHF.